This paragraph covers one T cell receptor (beta chain) sequence. These data are taken from a study of blood T cell repertoires in COVID-19. The assay was immunoSEQ multiplex PCR, and TCRdb's table has in-frame clones only and misses some. In the table there are a few hundred thousand clones, 70% to 90% of which are singletons. Recruitment covered 20 to 25 US areas and drew participants whose ages spanned 18 to 89 years. Participants reported their clinical history, and cohort assignment relied on those reports. Per germline, CDR1 SNHLY and CDR2 FYNNEI. Trimming removed 6 bases from V and 5 bases from J; junction bases left unmatched: 6. CDR3 length equals 14 residues.

The clonotype comes from a middle-aged man who had recovered from COVID-19. This chain links TRBV2 with TRBJ2-2; 7 bases line up with TRBD1. Sequenced input: PBMCs or T cells enriched from blood (not recorded which). Here the CDR3 reads CASREGQQTGELFF. CDR3 nucleotide sequence: TGTGCCAGCAGAGAGGGACAGCAAACCGGGGAGCTGTTTTTT.